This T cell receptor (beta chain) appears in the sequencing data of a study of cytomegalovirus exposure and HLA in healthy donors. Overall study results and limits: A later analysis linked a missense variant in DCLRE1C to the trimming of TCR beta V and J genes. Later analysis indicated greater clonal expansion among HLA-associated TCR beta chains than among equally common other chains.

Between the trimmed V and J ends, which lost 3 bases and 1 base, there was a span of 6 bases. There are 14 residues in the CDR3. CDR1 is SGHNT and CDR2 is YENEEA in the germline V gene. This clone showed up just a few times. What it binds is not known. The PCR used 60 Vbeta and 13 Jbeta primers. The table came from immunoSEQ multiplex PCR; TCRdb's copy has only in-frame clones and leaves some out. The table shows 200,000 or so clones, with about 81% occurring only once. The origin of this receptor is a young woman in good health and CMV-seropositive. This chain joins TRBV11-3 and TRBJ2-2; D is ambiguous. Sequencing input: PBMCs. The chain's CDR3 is CASSFTVNTGELFF. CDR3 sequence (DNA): TGTGCCAGCAGCTTTACAGTGAACACCGGGGAGCTGTTTTTT.